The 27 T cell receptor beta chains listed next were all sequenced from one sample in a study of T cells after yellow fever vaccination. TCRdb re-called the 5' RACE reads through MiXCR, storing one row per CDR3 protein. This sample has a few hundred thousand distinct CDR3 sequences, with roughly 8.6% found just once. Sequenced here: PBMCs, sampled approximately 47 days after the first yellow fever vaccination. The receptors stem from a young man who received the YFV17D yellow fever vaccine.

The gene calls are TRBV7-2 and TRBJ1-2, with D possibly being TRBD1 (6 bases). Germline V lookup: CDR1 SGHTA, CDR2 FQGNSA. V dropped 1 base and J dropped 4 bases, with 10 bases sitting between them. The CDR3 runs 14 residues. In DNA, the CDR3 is TGTGCCAGCAGCTTAGGGACAGCATTCTATGGCTACACCTTC. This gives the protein CASSLGTAFYGYTF. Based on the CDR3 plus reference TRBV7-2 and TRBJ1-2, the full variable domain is GAGVSQSPSNKVTEKGKDVELRCDPISGHTALYWYRQSLGQGLEFLIYFQGNSAPDKSGLPSDRFSAERTGGSVSTLTIQRTQQEDSAVYLCASSLGTAFYGYTFGSGTRLTVV.

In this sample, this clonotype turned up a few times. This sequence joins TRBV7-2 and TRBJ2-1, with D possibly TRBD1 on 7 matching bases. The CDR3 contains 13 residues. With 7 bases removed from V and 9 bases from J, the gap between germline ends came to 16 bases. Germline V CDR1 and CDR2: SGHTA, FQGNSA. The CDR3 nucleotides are TGTGCCAGCAAGTGGCAGGGGGGAGGTGAGCAGTTCTTC. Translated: CASKWQGGGEQFF. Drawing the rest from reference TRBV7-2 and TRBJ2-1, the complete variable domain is GAGVSQSPSNKVTEKGKDVELRCDPISGHTALYWYRQSLGQGLEFLIYFQGNSAPDKSGLPSDRFSAERTGGSVSTLTIQRTQQEDSAVYLCASKWQGGGEQFFGPGTRLTVL.

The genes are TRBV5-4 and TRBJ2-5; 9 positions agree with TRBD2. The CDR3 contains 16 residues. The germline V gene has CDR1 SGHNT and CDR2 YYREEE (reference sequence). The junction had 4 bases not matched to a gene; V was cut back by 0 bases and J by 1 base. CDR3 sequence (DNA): TGTGCCAGCAGCTTGGAATCAGCGGGGGGCCAAGAGACCCAGTACTTC. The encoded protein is CASSLESAGGQETQYF.

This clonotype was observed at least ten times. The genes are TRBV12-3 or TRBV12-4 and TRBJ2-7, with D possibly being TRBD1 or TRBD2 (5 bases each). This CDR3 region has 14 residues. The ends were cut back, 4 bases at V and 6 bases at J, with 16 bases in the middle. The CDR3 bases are TGTGCCAGCAGTTCCCCGGGACCTACGGGCGAGCAGTACGTC. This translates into CASSSPGPTGEQYV.

CDR3 residues: CASSLSYTDTQYF. CDR3 DNA: TGTGCCAGCAGTTTAAGCTATACAGATACGCAGTATTTT. The chain uses TRBV12-3 or TRBV12-4 and TRBJ2-3; D is unclear. V was shortened by 2 bases and J by 3 bases, with 6 bases between the two germline ends. This CDR3 comprises 13 residues.

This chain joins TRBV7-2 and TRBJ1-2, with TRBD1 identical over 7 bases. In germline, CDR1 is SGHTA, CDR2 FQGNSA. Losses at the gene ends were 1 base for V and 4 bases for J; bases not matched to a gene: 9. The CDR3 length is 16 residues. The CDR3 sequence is CASSLVGGGLLYGYTF. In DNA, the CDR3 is TGTGCCAGCAGCTTAGTTGGAGGGGGCCTGCTCTATGGCTACACCTTC.

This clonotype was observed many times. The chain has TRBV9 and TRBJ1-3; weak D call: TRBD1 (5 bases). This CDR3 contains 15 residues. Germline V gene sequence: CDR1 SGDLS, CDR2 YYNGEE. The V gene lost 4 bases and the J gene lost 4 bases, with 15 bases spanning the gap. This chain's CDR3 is CASSLQGGPGNTIYF. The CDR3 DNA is TGTGCCAGCAGCCTCCAGGGAGGGCCCGGAAACACCATATATTTT.

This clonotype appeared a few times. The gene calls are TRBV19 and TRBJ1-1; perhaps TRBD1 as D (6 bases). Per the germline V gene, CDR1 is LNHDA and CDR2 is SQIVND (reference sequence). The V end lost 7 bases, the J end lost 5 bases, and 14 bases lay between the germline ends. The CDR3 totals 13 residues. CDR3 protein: CASNWAGDTEAFF. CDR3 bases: TGTGCCAGTAATTGGGCAGGGGATACTGAAGCTTTCTTT.

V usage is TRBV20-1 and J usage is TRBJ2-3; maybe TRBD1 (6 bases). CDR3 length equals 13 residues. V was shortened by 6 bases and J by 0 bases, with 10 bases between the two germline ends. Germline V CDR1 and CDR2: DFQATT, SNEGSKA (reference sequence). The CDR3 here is CSAPGQSTDTQYF. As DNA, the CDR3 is TGCAGTGCCCCTGGACAGAGCACAGATACGCAGTATTTT.

CDR3 DNA sequence: TGTGCCAGCAGTTACGAGGAGCAAGCTTTCTTT. Its translation: CASSYEEQAFF. The J gene is TRBJ1-1, the V gene TRBV6-6; no firm D call. Germline V gives CDR1 MNHNY, CDR2 SVGAGI (reference sequence). V gave up 2 bases and J gave up 9 bases, with 7 bases separating them. The CDR3 spans 11 residues.

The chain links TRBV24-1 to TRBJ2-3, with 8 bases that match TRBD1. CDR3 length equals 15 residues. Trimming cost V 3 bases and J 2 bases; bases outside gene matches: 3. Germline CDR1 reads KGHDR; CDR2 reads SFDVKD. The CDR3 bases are TGTGCCACCAGTGATACCCAGGGGGCCACAGATACGCAGTATTTT. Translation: CATSDTQGATDTQYF.

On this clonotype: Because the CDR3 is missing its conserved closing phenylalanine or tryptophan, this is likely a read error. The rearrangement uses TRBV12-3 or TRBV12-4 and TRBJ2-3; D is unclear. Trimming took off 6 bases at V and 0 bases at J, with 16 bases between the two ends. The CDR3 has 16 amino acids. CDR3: CASSLTATTSTDTQYS. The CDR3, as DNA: TGTGCCAGCAGCCTCACGGCCACGACTAGCACAGATACGCAGTATTCT.

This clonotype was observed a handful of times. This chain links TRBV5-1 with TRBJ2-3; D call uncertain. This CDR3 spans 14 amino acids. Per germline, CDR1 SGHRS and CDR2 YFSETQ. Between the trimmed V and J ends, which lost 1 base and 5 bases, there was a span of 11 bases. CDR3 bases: TGCGCCAGCAGCTTGAGGCCGTTGGGAGATACGCAGTATTTT. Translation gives CASSLRPLGDTQYF.

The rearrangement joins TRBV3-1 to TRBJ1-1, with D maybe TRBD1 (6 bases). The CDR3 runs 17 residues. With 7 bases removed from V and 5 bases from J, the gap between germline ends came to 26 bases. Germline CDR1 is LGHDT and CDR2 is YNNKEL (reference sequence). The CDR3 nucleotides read TGTGCCAGCACCAAAGATGGCCCTTCGAAAGGGGGAACTGAAGCTTTCTTT. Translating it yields CASTKDGPSKGGTEAFF.

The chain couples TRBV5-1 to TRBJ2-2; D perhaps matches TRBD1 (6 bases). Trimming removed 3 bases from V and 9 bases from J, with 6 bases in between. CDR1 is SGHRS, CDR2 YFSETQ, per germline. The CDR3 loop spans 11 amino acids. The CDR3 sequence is CASSWDRELFF. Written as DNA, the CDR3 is TGCGCCAGCAGCTGGGACAGGGAGCTGTTTTTT.

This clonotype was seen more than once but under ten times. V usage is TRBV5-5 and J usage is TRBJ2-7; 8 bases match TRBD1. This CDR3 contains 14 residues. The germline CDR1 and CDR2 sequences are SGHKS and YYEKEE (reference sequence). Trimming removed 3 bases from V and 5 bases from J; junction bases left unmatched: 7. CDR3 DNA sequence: TGTGCCAGCAGCTCCCGACAGGGGAAGGACGAGCAGTACGTC. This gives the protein CASSSRQGKDEQYV.

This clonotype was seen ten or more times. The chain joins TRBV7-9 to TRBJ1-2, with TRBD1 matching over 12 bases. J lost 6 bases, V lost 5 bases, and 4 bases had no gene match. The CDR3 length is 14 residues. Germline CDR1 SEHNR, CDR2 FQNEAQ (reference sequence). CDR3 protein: CASSTGQGAHGYTF. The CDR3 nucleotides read TGTGCCAGCAGCACGGGACAGGGGGCGCATGGCTACACCTTC.

CDR3: CASAIEGAQYF. CDR3 coding DNA: TGTGCCAGCGCGATTGAAGGGGCCCAGTACTTC. The V call is TRBV6-2 or TRBV6-3, the J call TRBJ2-5, with D possibly TRBD1 on 5 matching bases. Germline loops: CDR1 MNHEY, CDR2 SVGEGT. With 8 bases removed from V and 9 bases from J, the gap between germline ends came to 13 bases. The CDR3 is made up of 11 amino acids.

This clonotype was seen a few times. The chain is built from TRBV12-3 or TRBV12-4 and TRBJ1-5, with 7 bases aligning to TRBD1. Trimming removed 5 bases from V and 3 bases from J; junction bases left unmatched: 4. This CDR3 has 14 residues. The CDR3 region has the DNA TGTGCCAGCAGTCTGGGACAGAACAATCAGCCCCAGCATTTT. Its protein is CASSLGQNNQPQHF.

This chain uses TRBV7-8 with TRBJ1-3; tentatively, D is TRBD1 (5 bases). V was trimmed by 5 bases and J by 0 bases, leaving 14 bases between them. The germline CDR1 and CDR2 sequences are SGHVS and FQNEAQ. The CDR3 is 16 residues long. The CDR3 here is CASSPGPISSGNTIYF. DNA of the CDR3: TGTGCCAGCAGCCCAGGGCCCATAAGCTCTGGAAACACCATATATTTT.

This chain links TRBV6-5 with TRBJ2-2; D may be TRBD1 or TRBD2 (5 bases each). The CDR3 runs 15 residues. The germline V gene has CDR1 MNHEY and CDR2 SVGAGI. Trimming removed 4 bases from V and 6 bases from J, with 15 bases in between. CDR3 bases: TGTGCCAGCAGTTCTCTGGGGGTATTGGCCGGGGAGCTGTTTTTT. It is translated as CASSSLGVLAGELFF.

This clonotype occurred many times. The CDR3 nucleotides are TGTGCCAGCAGAAGTGGGGGGATTACCCCCACAGATACGCAGTATTTT. It specifies CASRSGGITPTDTQYF. The chain combines TRBV7-2 with TRBJ2-3; possibly TRBD2 for D (6 bases). The CDR3 contains 16 residues. Germline V lookup: CDR1 SGHTA, CDR2 FQGNSA. The V gene lost 6 bases and the J gene lost 2 bases, with 18 bases spanning the gap.

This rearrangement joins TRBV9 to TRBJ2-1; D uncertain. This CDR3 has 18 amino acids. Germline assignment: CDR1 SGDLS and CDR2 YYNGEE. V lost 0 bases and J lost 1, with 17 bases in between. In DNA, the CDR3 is TGTGCCAGCAGCGTAGCTAGATCGTCGATCCGTTCCTACAATGAGCAGTTCTTC. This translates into CASSVARSSIRSYNEQFF.

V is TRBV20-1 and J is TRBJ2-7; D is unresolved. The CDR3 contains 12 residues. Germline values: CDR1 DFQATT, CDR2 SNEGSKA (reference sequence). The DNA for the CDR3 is TGCAGTGCCTTCGTACCACAAATACAAGCCATCGTC. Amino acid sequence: CSAFVPQIQAIV.

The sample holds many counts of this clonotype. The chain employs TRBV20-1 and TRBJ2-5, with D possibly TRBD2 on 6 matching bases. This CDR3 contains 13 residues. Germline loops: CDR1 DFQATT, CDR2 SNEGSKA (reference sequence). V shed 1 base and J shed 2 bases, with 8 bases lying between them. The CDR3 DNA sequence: TGCAGTGCTAGAGTTGGGACTCAAGAGACCCAGTACTTC. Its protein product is CSARVGTQETQYF.

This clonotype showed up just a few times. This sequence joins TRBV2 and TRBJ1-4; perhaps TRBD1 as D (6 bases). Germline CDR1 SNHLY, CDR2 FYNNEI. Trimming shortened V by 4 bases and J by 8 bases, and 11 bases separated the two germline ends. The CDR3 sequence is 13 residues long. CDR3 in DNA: TGTGCCAGCAGTGGAGAGGGGGGCGAAAAACTGTTTTTT. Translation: CASSGEGGEKLFF. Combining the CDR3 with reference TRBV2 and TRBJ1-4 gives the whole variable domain EPEVTQTPSHQVTQMGQEVILRCVPISNHLYFYWYRQILGQKVEFLVSFYNNEISEKSEIFDDQFSVERPDGSNFTLKIRSTKLEDSAMYFCASSGEGGEKLFFGSGTQLSVL.

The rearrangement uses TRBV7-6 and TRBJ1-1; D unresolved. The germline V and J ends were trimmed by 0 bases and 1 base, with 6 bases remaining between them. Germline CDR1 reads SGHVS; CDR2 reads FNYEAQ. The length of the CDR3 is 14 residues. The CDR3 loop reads CASSLAPENTEAFF. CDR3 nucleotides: TGTGCCAGCAGCTTAGCGCCGGAGAACACTGAAGCTTTCTTT.